The clone carrying this T cell receptor (beta chain) turned up a few times. What it recognizes is unknown. CDR3 length equals 17 residues. V shed 0 bases and J shed 4 bases, with 17 bases lying between them. Germline CDR1 and CDR2: SEHNR and FQNEAQ (reference sequence). These data come from a study of beta chain features in type 1 diabetes. Study results and limitations: A pattern of fewer insertions and more deletions at VDJ junctions was seen in type 1 diabetes patients. Naive, central memory and regulatory TCRB repertoires appeared more similar among patients than healthy donors.

Over 98% purity was reached by all sorted populations. cDNA synthesis used the whole RNA isolate, giving expressed TCRB sequences. Sequencing used immunoSEQ multiplex PCR; TCRdb keeps in-frame clones, though not all of them. In the table there are over 700,000 clones, roughly 15% of which are singletons. This TCR derives from a woman aged 18 to 35 in good health. This chain joins TRBV7-9 and TRBJ2-3; weak D call: TRBD2 (6 bases). Specimen: naive CD4+ T cells from blood. The CDR3 sequence is CASSLAVQRARADTQYF. For the CDR3, the DNA is TGTGCCAGCAGCTTAGCGGTCCAGCGGGCGAGGGCAGATACGCAGTATTTT.